This TCR beta chain was obtained from a study of CXCR3-negative and CXCR3-positive naive CD8 T cells. Overall study results and limits: TRB CDR3 hydrophobicity was greater in CXCR3-positive naive cells than in CXCR3-negative naive cells. Whereas both naive subsets had comparably high diversity, memory CD8+ cells had much lower diversity. Comparison of naive subsets found surface CD5 to be comparable, and TCR strength was inferred on the basis of TRB CDR3 properties.

A word on this clonotype: Antigen unknown.

UMI-labeled 5' RACE TRB cDNA libraries were prepared from the cells. TCRdb reprocessed the 5' RACE reads and reports one entry per CDR3 protein, with no DNA. This sample's clone table lists 65,000 to 90,000 distinct CDR3 sequences. Sorting was done in triplicate for each CD8+ T cell subset (about 280,000 cells each). The clonotype originates from a human donor in good health. Some clones in this sample may be carry-over from other donors' samples. The sample was naive CXCR3+ CD8+ T cells from blood. As for subset: CD45RO-CCR7+CD27+CD95- naive CD8+ T cells expressing CXCR3 (TNR3+).

The CDR3 sequence: CASSPTWGHEQYF. The rearrangement links TRBV12-3 or TRBV12-4 to TRBJ2-7; TCRdb designates TRBD1, a call that cannot be tested without DNA. CDR3 size: 13 residues.